This T cell receptor beta chain was captured in a study of T cell repertoires in cytomegalovirus infection. Study context: Selection of CMV epitopes for the study included recently identified HLA-C-restricted and well-studied HLA-B-restricted ones. Indications came from public TCR beta signatures; they pointed to CMV infection and to a matching HLA type.

This clonotype appeared a few times. Its cognate antigen is unknown. The CDR3 covers 13 residues. The ends lost 7 bases at V and 5 bases at J; junction bases unmatched: 7. Germline-derived CDR1 and CDR2 are MNHEY and SMNVEV (reference sequence). TCRdb passed the reads through MiXCR, listing each CDR3 protein once. The sample lists around 710,000 distinct CDR3 sequences, roughly 29% seen once, with less than 15% in the top ten. Overall study findings and caveats: The study found HLA-C-restricted CMV-specific TCR beta clonotypes dominating the ex vivo response. People with CMV and the relevant HLA were identified by cumulative public TCR beta family frequency.

The TCR sequence derives from a human donor in good health (CMV status not recorded). Some clones in this sample may be carry-over from other donors' samples. This chain links TRBV27 with TRBJ2-5; 7 bases are shared with TRBD2. The material was cultured CD8+ T cells from PBMCs, obtained from culture after CMV antigen stimulation. CDR3 residues: CASKRGVRETQYF. DNA for the CDR3: TGTGCCAGCAAACGGGGGGTGCGGGAGACCCAGTACTTC.